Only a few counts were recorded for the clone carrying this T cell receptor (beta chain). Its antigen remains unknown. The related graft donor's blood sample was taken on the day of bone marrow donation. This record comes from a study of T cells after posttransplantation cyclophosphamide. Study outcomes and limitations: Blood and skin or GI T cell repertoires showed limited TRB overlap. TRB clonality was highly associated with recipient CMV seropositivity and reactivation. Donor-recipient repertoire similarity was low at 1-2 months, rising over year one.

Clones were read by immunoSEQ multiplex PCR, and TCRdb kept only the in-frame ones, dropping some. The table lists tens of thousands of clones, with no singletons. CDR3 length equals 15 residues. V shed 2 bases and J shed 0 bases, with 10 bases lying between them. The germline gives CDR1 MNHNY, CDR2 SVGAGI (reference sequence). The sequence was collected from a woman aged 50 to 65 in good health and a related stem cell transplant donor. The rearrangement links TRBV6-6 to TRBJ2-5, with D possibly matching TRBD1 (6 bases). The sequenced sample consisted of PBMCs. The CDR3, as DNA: TGTGCCAGCAGTTACCTTACAGGGAACCAAGAGACCCAGTACTTC. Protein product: CASSYLTGNQETQYF.